These T cell receptor beta chains were read from a single sample in a study of blood T cell repertoires in COVID-19. Some clones are missing from TCRdb's copy, which holds only in-frame ones; the method was immunoSEQ multiplex PCR. This table has 350,000 to 400,000 clones, around 89% appearing once. The sequencing sample was made of PBMCs or T cells enriched from blood (not recorded which). These receptors came from a woman aged 25-40 years with acute COVID-19. CDR3s include the opening cysteine and the closing phenylalanine or tryptophan. A D gene is named only where the DNA matches it firmly. Size is stated for part of the rows, as once, few or many counts, or as a class when the clone is expanded.

. | TRBJ1-1 | . | TRBV24-1 | TGTGCCACCAGTGATTTTAAGAACACTGAAGCTTTCTTT | CATSDFKNTEAFF
. | TRBJ1-1 | . | TRBV5-1 | TGCGCCAGCAGCCCGCGGACTGGGAACACTGAAGCTTTCTTT | CASSPRTGNTEAFF
. | TRBJ1-2 | . | TRBV7-2 | TGTGCCAGCAACCTGGCTGGCAGGGGCCTTAACTATGGCTACACCTTC | CASNLAGRGLNYGYTF
TRBD1 | TRBJ2-2 | . | TRBV12-5 | TGTGCTAGTGGTTCAGGGACAGGGAGGGAGCTGTTTTTT | CASGSGTGRELFF
. | TRBJ1-1 | . | TRBV7-2 | TGTGCCAGCAGCTTTATTTCTACGATGAACACTGAAGCTTTCTTT | CASSFISTMNTEAFF
TRBD2 | TRBJ2-1 | few | TRBV24-1 | TGTGCCACCAGTGATTCGACTCCGGGACTAGCGAACTCCTACAATGAGCAGTTCTTC | CATSDSTPGLANSYNEQFF
. | TRBJ2-6 | . | TRBV10-3 | TGTGCCACCTACTTCTCTGGGGCCAACGTCCTGACTTTC | CATYFSGANVLTF
TRBD2 | TRBJ2-7 | . | TRBV27 | TGTGCCAGCAGTTTAAACCCTGCACTAGCGGGGCTTGGGGAGCAGTACTTC | CASSLNPALAGLGEQYF
. | TRBJ2-5 | . | TRBV14 | TGTGCCAGCAGCCACGTAGGGGCACAAGAGACCCAGTACTTC | CASSHVGAQETQYF
. | TRBJ1-6 | once | TRBV5-4 | TGTGCCAGCAGCTTTTGGGGACAACCCTATTCACCCCTCCACTTT | CASSFWGQPYSPLHF
TRBD1 | TRBJ1-1 | . | TRBV7-9 | TGTGCCAGCTCGGCTATACAGGGGGCGAACACTGAAGCTTTCTTT | CASSAIQGANTEAFF
. | TRBJ2-7 | . | TRBV27 | TGTGCCAGCAGGGAGACAGTAGAGGTAACCTACGAGCAGTACTTC | CASRETVEVTYEQYF
TRBD2 | TRBJ2-3 | . | TRBV7-3 | TGTGCCAGCAGCTTAATGGGCGGGGGAACCACAGATACGCAGTATTTT | CASSLMGGGTTDTQYF
. | TRBJ2-3 | . | TRBV30 | TGTGCCTGGGGAAGGAGTTCAGATACGCAGTATTTT | CAWGRSSDTQYF
. | TRBJ2-1 | . | TRBV7-2 | TGTGCCAGCAGCTTTCCTCCTCCGTACAATGAGCAGTTCTTC | CASSFPPPYNEQFF
. | TRBJ2-7 | . | TRBV6-2/TRBV6-3 | TGTGCCAGCAGTTACTCCTCGGGACAAGTAACCTACGAGCAGTACTTC | CASSYSSGQVTYEQYF
TRBD1 | TRBJ1-1 | . | TRBV5-1 | TGCGCCAGCAGCGCCCTGACAGGGCTGAACACTGAAGCTTTCTTT | CASSALTGLNTEAFF
TRBD1 | TRBJ1-1 | . | TRBV5-1 | TGCGCCAGCAGCTTGTTTGGGACAGCCAACGTGGACACTGAAGCTTTCTTT | CASSLFGTANVDTEAFF
TRBD1 | TRBJ1-2 | few | TRBV15 | TGTGCCACCAGCAGAGAGGGGACAGGGGACTATGGCTACACCTTC | CATSREGTGDYGYTF
TRBD1 | TRBJ1-1 | once | TRBV2 | TGTGCCAGCAGTGAATGGACAGGGGACGCTTTCTTT | CASSEWTGDAFF
TRBD1 | TRBJ1-6 | once | TRBV5-1 | TGCGCCAGCAGCTACCTGGGACAGCAACTCCACTTT | CASSYLGQQLHF
TRBD2 | TRBJ2-1 | . | TRBV10-3 | TGTGCCACCCAGCGACTAGCTGGGTATGAGCAGTTCTTC | CATQRLAGYEQFF
. | TRBJ2-1 | . | TRBV24-1 | TGTGCCACCAGTGACCCGACAGCCTACAATGAGCAGTTCTTC | CATSDPTAYNEQFF
. | TRBJ1-5 | . | TRBV24-1 | TGTGCCACCAGTGAGAAGGGACATAATCAGCCCCAGCATTTT | CATSEKGHNQPQHF
. | TRBJ1-2 | once | TRBV5-1 | TGCGCCAGCAGCACCCAGACACCCTTAAATGGCTACACCTTC | CASSTQTPLNGYTF
TRBD1 | TRBJ1-2 | . | TRBV24-1 | TGTGCCACCAGTGCTGGGACAGGGGTCAACTATGGCTACACCTTC | CATSAGTGVNYGYTF
TRBD1 | TRBJ2-2 | . | TRBV7-9 | TGTGCCAGCAGCTTACGGCAGGGGGACACCGGGGAGCTGTTTTTT | CASSLRQGDTGELFF
. | TRBJ1-5 | . | TRBV3-1/TRBV3-2 | TGTGCCAGCAGCCAAGGGACAGTTAATCAGCCCCAGCATTTT | CASSQGTVNQPQHF
TRBD1 | TRBJ1-5 | few | TRBV6-2/TRBV6-3 | TGTGCCAGCAGTTACCTGACAGGGGATCAGCCCCAGCATTTT | CASSYLTGDQPQHF
. | TRBJ1-5 | . | TRBV7-2 | TGTGCCAGCAGCTTAGAAAAGGGGAATCAGCCCCAGCATTTT | CASSLEKGNQPQHF
. | TRBJ2-3 | once | TRBV7-8 | TGTGCCAGCAGCAGCTTACAGGTCACAGATACGCAGTATTTT | CASSSLQVTDTQYF
. | TRBJ2-1 | . | TRBV3-1/TRBV3-2 | TGTGCCAGCAGCTACAGACTAGTGAATGAGCAGTTCTTC | CASSYRLVNEQFF
TRBD2 | TRBJ2-1 | . | TRBV7-3 | TGTGCCAGCAGCCCCCAGCCGGGGGGGGCGTACAATGAGCAGTTCTTC | CASSPQPGGAYNEQFF
. | TRBJ2-1 | . | TRBV15 | TGTGCCACCAGCGGCCAGGGAAGGGGTGATGAGCAGTTCTTC | CATSGQGRGDEQFF
TRBD1 | TRBJ1-2 | . | TRBV30 | TGTGCCTGGAGTGCGACAGGGGCTAACTATGGCTACACCTTC | CAWSATGANYGYTF
. | TRBJ2-1 | . | TRBV6-5 | TGTGCCAGCAGTAGTCGACAGAGTATCAATGAGCAGTTCTTC | CASSSRQSINEQFF
. | TRBJ2-7 | . | TRBV10-2 | TGCGCCAGCAGTGACCGGATGGGGACTCCCCACTCCTACGAGCAGTACTTC | CASSDRMGTPHSYEQYF
. | TRBJ1-2 | . | TRBV19 | TGTGCCAGTAGTATATTCGGGGCTAACTATGGCTACACCTTC | CASSIFGANYGYTF
. | TRBJ1-1 | . | TRBV7-3 | TGTGCCTGCGGAAAGCTGGGTAGGGACTCCGAGACTTTCTTT | CACGKLGRDSETFF
. | TRBJ2-7 | . | TRBV2 | TGTGCCAGCAGCAGGACAGTATACGAGCAGTACTTC | CASSRTVYEQYF
TRBD1 | TRBJ1-1 | . | TRBV6-5 | TGTGCCAGCAGTTACTCGGACAGGGGAATGAACACTGAAGCTTTCTTT | CASSYSDRGMNTEAFF
. | TRBJ2-7 | . | TRBV7-9 | TGTGCCAGCACCGGGGACATCACCTACGAGCAGTACTTC | CASTGDITYEQYF
. | TRBJ1-2 | . | TRBV6-4 | TGTGCCAGAGACTTTGGCCAGAAATCCTATGGCTACACCTTC | CARDFGQKSYGYTF
. | TRBJ1-3 | once | TRBV19 | TGTGCCAGTAGTATCCTTACTGGAAACACCATATATTTT | CASSILTGNTIYF
TRBD2 | TRBJ2-1 | . | TRBV7-2 | TGTGCCAGCAGCCTGACTAGCGGGGGGGCCTACAATGAGCAGTTCTTC | CASSLTSGGAYNEQFF